This TCR beta chain was identified in a study of control samples from healthy donors and cancer patients. The CDR3 totals 16 residues. Germline V gene sequence: CDR1 SGHAT, CDR2 FQNNGV. V was cut by 3 bases and J by 1 base, with 13 bases left in between. Clones were read by immunoSEQ multiplex PCR, and TCRdb kept only the in-frame ones, dropping some. There are about 410,000 clones in the sample; 80% to 95% occur only once, and roughly 6.4% lies in the top ten. This clone was seen just once. The sample consisted of PBMCs. The receptor was derived from a man aged 35 to 55 with head and neck cancer. The chain carries TRBV11-2 and TRBJ2-1, with a tentative D call TRBD2 (6 bases). CDR3 bases: TGTGCCAGCAGCTTTGGGGGGACGGGGTCCTACAATGAGCAGTTCTTC. Translated, it gives CASSFGGTGSYNEQFF.